This T cell receptor beta chain comes out of a study of blood T cell repertoires in COVID-19. Study-wide background: Samples representing acute and convalescent COVID-19 were sourced from the United States, Italy and Spain. The analysed material was cDNA or gDNA that came from T cells, B-cell-depleted T cells, or PBMCs.

CDR3 length: 18 amino acids. Per the germline V gene, CDR1 is SSHAT and CDR2 is FNYEAQ (reference sequence). Original processing methods: Counts of nucleated cells, estimated from reference gene primer amplification, were obtained. The protocol was immunoSEQ multiplex PCR, while the TCRdb copy is restricted to in-frame clones and leaves out a portion. That table is the source of V, J and clone size, and D and trimming were worked out from the DNA. The profile shows 52,000 or so clones, 85% to 90% of them singletons. This clone was seen a handful of times. Germline is not matched at one junction end, which may reflect a read error.

Sequenced: peripheral blood. This sequence joins TRBV7-7 and TRBJ2-7; 7 bases match TRBD2. This TCR derives from a human donor in a cohort sampled during active COVID-19. CDR3 protein: CASRLIIGSRGDSYEQYF. CDR3 DNA sequence: TGTGCTAGCAGACTTATTATAGGTTCCCGGGGGGACTCCTACGAGCAGTACTTC.